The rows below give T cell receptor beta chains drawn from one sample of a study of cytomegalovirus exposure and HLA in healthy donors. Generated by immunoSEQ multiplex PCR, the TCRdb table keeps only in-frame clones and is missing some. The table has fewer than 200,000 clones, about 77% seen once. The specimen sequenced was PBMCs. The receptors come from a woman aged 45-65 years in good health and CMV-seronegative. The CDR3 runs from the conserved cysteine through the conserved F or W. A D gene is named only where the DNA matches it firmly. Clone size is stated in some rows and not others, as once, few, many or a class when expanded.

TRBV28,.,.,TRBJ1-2,CASGLPGAQGYTF,TGTGCCAGCGGCCTTCCAGGGGCGCAAGGCTACACCTTC
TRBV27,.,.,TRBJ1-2,CASKSRAFYGYTF,TGTGCCAGCAAGTCCAGGGCCTTCTATGGCTACACCTTC
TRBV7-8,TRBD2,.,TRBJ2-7,CASSLHTGGPYEQYF,TGTGCCAGCAGCTTACATACGGGGGGTCCCTACGAGCAGTACTTC
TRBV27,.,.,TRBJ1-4,CASSPPGGINEKLFF,TGTGCCAGCAGTCCCCCGGGGGGAATTAATGAAAAACTGTTTTTT
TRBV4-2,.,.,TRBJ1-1,CASSQSPIPNTEAFF,TGTGCCAGCAGTCAGTCTCCGATACCTAACACTGAAGCTTTCTTT
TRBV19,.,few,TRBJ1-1,CASNLPLFSTEAFF,TGTGCCAGTAATCTTCCCTTGTTTTCCACTGAAGCTTTCTTT
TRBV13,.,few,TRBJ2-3,CASSFSVRTDGNTDTQYF,TGTGCCAGCAGCTTTTCGGTCCGGACTGACGGAAACACAGATACGCAGTATTTT
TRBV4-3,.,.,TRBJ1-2,CASSQNSRANYGYTF,TGCGCCAGCAGCCAAAATAGTCGAGCTAACTATGGCTACACCTTC
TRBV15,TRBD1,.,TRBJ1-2,CATSREMGLQGGYGYTF,TGTGCCACCAGCAGAGAAATGGGGCTGCAGGGGGGCTATGGCTACACCTTC
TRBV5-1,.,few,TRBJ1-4,CASRPTGTNEKLFF,TGCGCCAGCAGGCCGACGGGAACTAATGAAAAACTGTTTTTT
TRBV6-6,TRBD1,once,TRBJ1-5,CASRIRQGAQPQHF,TGTGCCAGCAGGATACGACAGGGGGCTCAGCCCCAGCATTTT
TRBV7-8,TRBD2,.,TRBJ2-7,CASSLGTSGRYEQYF,TGTGCCAGCAGCTTAGGGACTAGCGGGAGGTACGAGCAGTACTTC
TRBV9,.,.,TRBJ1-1,CASSVDRGIGTEAFF,TGTGCCAGCAGCGTAGATCGAGGGATCGGGACTGAAGCTTTCTTT
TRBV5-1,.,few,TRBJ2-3,CASSSGLVGGDTQYF,TGCGCCAGCAGCTCCGGACTAGTTGGGGGCGATACGCAGTATTTT
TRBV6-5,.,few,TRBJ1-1,CASSFGGHAFF,TGTGCCAGCAGTTTTGGTGGGCACGCTTTCTTT
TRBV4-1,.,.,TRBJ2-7,CASSQDQSTSEQYF,TGCGCCAGCAGCCAAGATCAATCGACAAGCGAGCAGTACTTC
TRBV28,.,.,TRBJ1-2,CASSGLLRDTNYGYTF,TGTGCCAGCAGCGGACTCCTCAGGGACACTAACTATGGCTACACCTTC
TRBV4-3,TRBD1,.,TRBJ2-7,CASSPGQGAIYEQYF,TGCGCCAGCAGCCCCGGACAGGGGGCGATCTACGAGCAGTACTTC
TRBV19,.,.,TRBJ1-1,CASMMRQLNTEAFF,TGTGCCAGTATGATGCGGCAGTTGAACACTGAAGCTTTCTTT
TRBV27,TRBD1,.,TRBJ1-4,CASSFQGVNEKLFF,TGTGCCAGCAGTTTCCAGGGGGTTAATGAAAAACTGTTTTTT
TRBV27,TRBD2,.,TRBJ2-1,CASSLLASGSYNEQFF,TGTGCCAGCAGCCTTCTGGCTAGCGGGTCCTACAATGAGCAGTTCTTC
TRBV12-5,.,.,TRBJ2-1,CASGQEFGQFF,TGTGCTAGTGGCCAAGAGTTTGGGCAGTTCTTC
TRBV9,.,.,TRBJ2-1,CASSVAEDSPGNEQFF,TGTGCCAGCAGCGTAGCGGAGGACTCCCCGGGGAATGAGCAGTTCTTC
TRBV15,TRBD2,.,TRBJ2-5,CATSKDRSGGAGKTQYF,TGTGCCACCAGCAAAGACCGAAGCGGGGGGGCCGGGAAGACCCAGTACTTC
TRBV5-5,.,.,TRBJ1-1,CASSPTYRTTEAFF,TGTGCCAGCAGCCCAACATACAGGACCACTGAAGCTTTCTTT
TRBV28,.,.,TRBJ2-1,CASSLMGILGGSYNEQFF,TGTGCCAGCAGTTTAATGGGGATCTTGGGGGGATCCTACAATGAGCAGTTCTTC
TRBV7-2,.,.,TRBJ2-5,CASSFPLVSKETQYF,TGTGCCAGCAGCTTTCCCCTCGTCAGTAAAGAGACCCAGTACTTC
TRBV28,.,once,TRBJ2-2,CASSSAGGKSGELFF,TGTGCCAGCAGTTCCGCAGGGGGGAAATCCGGGGAGCTGTTTTTT
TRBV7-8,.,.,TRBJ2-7,CASSLDAVVYEQYF,TGTGCCAGCAGCTTAGACGCGGTGGTCTACGAGCAGTACTTC
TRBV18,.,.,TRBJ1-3,CASSPAGAGNTIYF,TGTGCCAGCTCACCAGCCGGGGCTGGAAACACCATATATTTT
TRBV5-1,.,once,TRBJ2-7,CASSLADRDFITYEQYF,TGCGCCAGCAGCTTGGCCGACAGAGATTTTATTACCTACGAGCAGTACTTC
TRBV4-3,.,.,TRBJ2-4,CASSQVRSGVGNIQYF,TGCGCCAGCAGCCAAGTCCGTAGTGGAGTCGGGAACATTCAGTACTTC
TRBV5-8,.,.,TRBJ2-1,CASSLYVTDICNEQFF,TGTGCCAGCAGCTTGTATGTCACAGACATCTGCAATGAGCAGTTCTTC
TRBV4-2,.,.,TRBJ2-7,CASSQDIGESSYEQYF,TGTGCCAGCAGCCAAGATATCGGGGAGAGCTCCTACGAGCAGTACTTC
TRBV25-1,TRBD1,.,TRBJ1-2,CASSAPGQGTSGYTF,TGTGCCAGCAGTGCGCCGGGACAGGGTACGTCTGGCTACACCTTC
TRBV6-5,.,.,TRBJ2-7,CASSRTPVYEQYF,TGTGCCAGCAGCCGGACTCCGGTCTACGAGCAGTACTTC
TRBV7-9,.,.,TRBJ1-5,CASSLAGLSNQPQHF,TGTGCCAGCAGCTTAGCCGGACTAAGCAATCAGCCCCAGCATTTT
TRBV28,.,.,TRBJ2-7,CASSLGGISYEQYF,TGTGCCAGCAGTTTAGGGGGGATCTCCTACGAGCAGTACTTC
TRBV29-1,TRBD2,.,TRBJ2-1,CSVQKRAGAPNEQFF,TGCAGCGTCCAGAAAAGAGCGGGAGCCCCTAATGAGCAGTTCTTC
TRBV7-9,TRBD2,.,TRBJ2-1,CASSLVKGTSGVGYNEQFF,TGTGCCAGCAGCTTAGTGAAGGGGACTAGCGGAGTCGGTTACAATGAGCAGTTCTTC
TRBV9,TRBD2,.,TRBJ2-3,CASSLLAGGHTDTQYF,TGTGCCAGCAGCCTCCTAGCGGGGGGCCACACAGATACGCAGTATTTT